The present TCR beta chain was sequenced within a study of T cells in Graves' hyperthyroidism and ophthalmopathy. This clonotype was observed many times. A read error may explain this, as a much larger clone is one base away. This CDR3 spans 15 amino acids. TCR beta CDR3 region amplification was performed from RNA transcripts. The HTBI primer set drove a first-round RT-PCR of the TCR CDR3. TCRdb fed the multiplex PCR reads into MiXCR, producing one record per CDR3 protein. This table holds 300,000 to 350,000 distinct CDR3 sequences, roughly 18% found once. The clonotype comes from a woman aged 40 to 50 with Graves' ophthalmopathy. This chain uses TRBV12-3 or TRBV12-4 with TRBJ2-2; no reliable D call. The sequenced sample consisted of blood. In DNA, the CDR3 is TGTGCCAGCAGTTTCCTCCTTGCGAACGCCGGGGAGCTGTTTTTT. This translates into CASSFLLANAGELFF.